This T cell receptor beta chain derives from a study of blood T cell repertoires in COVID-19. Turning to the study itself: Donors in the United States, Italy and Spain gave samples during acute or convalescent COVID-19.

The CDR3 covers 16 residues. The V gene's germline CDR1 is MDHEN and CDR2 SYDVKM. J gave up 0 bases and V 2 bases, and 6 bases lay outside the gene matches. This clone was detected a few times. Some clones are missing from TCRdb's copy, which holds only in-frame ones; the method was immunoSEQ multiplex PCR. The table shows roughly 380,000 clones, with 85% occurring only once. Sequenced material: peripheral blood. This receptor was identified in a woman between 18 and 30 years old with acute or convalescent COVID-19. V gene TRBV28 combines with J gene TRBJ1-1; 7 bases fit TRBD1. CDR3 amino acids: CASSLRQGIMNTEAFF. Written as DNA, the CDR3 is TGTGCCAGCAGTTTACGACAGGGAATCATGAACACTGAAGCTTTCTTT.